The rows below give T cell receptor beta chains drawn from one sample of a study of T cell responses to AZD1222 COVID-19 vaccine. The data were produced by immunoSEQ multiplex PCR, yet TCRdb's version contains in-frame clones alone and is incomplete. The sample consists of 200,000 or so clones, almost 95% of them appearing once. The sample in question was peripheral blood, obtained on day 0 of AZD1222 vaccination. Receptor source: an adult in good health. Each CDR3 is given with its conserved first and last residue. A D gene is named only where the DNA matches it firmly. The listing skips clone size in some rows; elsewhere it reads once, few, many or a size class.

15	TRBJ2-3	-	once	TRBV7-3	CASSPGLGSTDTQYF	TGTGCCAGCAGCCCGGGACTGGGGTCCACAGATACGCAGTATTTT
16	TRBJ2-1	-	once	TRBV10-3	CAISEDIRKGYNEQFF	TGTGCCATCAGTGAGGATATCCGGAAGGGCTACAATGAGCAGTTCTTC
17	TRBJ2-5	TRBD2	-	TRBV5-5	CASSRTTSSGGGQTQYF	TGTGCCAGCAGCCGTACGACCTCGAGCGGGGGGGGACAGACCCAGTACTTC
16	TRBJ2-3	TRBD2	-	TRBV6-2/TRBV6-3	CASSYISGRPSDTQYF	TGTGCCAGCAGTTACATTTCCGGGAGGCCCTCAGATACGCAGTATTTT
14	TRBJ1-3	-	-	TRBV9	CASSVSGSGNTIYF	TGTGCCAGCAGCGTTTCTGGCTCTGGAAACACCATATATTTT
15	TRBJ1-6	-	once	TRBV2	CASSEEDSRHSPLHF	TGTGCCAGCAGTGAAGAAGACAGTCGCCATTCACCCCTCCACTTT
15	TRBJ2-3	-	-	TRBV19	CASSTTRTSTDTQYF	TGTGCCAGTAGTACAACTAGGACTAGCACAGATACGCAGTATTTT
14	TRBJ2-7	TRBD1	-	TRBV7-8	CASSTRDRGGEQYF	TGTGCCAGCAGCACCCGGGACAGGGGTGGGGAGCAGTACTTC
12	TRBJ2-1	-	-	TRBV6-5	CASSYANNEQFF	TGTGCCAGCAGTTACGCCAACAATGAGCAGTTCTTC
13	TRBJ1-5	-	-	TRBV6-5	CASERYSNQPQHF	TGTGCCAGCGAAAGATATAGCAATCAGCCCCAGCATTTT
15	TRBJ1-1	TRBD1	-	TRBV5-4	CASSLGQGRIAEAFF	TGTGCCAGCAGCTTAGGACAGGGGAGGATCGCTGAAGCTTTCTTT
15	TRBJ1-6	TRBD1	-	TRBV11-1	CASRSGTGGLGPLHF	TGTGCCAGCAGATCCGGGACAGGGGGCCTTGGTCCCCTCCACTTT
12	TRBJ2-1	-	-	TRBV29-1	CSVERSSDEQFF	TGCAGCGTTGAGAGGAGCTCGGATGAGCAGTTCTTC
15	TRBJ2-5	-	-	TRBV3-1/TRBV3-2	CASSQKTPSQETQYF	TGTGCCAGCAGCCAGAAGACTCCTAGCCAAGAGACCCAGTACTTC
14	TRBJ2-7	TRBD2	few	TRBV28	CASRDYQSSYEQYF	TGTGCCAGCCGGGACTATCAGAGCTCCTACGAGCAGTACTTC
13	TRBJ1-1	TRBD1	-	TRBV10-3	CAGSSGGWSEAFF	TGTGCCGGCTCATCAGGGGGCTGGTCTGAAGCTTTCTTT
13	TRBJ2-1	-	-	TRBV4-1	CASSQPYRGGQFF	TGCGCCAGCAGCCAACCTTACAGGGGAGGGCAGTTCTTC
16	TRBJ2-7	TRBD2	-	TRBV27	CASRYTTSGRFDEQYF	TGTGCCAGCAGATACACAACTAGCGGGAGATTCGACGAGCAGTACTTC
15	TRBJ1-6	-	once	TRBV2	CASSSDRNYNSPLHF	TGTGCCAGCAGTTCCGACAGGAACTATAATTCACCCCTCCACTTT
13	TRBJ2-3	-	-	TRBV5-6	CASSLVSQDTQYF	TGTGCCAGCAGCTTGGTGTCCCAAGATACGCAGTATTTT
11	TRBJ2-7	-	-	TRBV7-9	CASSFDNEQYF	TGTGCCAGCAGCTTTGACAACGAGCAGTACTTC
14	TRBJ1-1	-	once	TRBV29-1	CSVNFRGPPAEAFF	TGCAGCGTTAACTTCCGGGGCCCTCCCGCTGAAGCTTTCTTT
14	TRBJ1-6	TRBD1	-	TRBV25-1	CASSVGTGHSPLHF	TGTGCCAGCAGTGTCGGGACAGGGCATTCACCCCTCCACTTT
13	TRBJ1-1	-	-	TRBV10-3	CAISGGRGSEAFF	TGTGCCATCAGTGGAGGGAGGGGGAGTGAAGCTTTCTTT
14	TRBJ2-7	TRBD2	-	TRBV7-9	CASSSGTSGYEQYF	TGTGCCAGCAGTTCCGGGACTAGCGGCTACGAGCAGTACTTC
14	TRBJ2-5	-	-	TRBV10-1	CAPREEGKKETQYF	TGCGCCCCACGGGAAGAGGGCAAGAAAGAGACCCAGTACTTC
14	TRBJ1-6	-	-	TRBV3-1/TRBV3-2	CASSQGITNSPLHF	TGTGCCAGCAGCCAGGGGATAACGAATTCACCCCTCCACTTT
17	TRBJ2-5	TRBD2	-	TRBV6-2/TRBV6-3	CASSYVAGGPGQETQYF	TGTGCCAGCAGTTACGTGGCGGGAGGGCCCGGCCAAGAGACCCAGTACTTC
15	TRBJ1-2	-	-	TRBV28	CASSLIPRYALVYTF	TGTGCCAGCAGTTTAATTCCCAGGTATGCTTTGGTCTACACCTTC
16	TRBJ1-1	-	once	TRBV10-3	CATIWGGGPVNTEAFF	TGTGCCACGATTTGGGGGGGCGGACCGGTGAACACTGAAGCTTTCTTT
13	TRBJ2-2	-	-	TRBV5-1	CASSFTGTGELFF	TGCGCCAGCAGCTTCACCGGGACCGGGGAGCTGTTTTTT
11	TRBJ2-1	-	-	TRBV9	CASSKGYEQFF	TGTGCCAGCAGCAAGGGGTATGAGCAGTTCTTC
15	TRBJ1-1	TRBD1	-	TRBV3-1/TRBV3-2	CASSLIGTGMTEAFF	TGTGCCAGCAGCCTGATAGGGACAGGGATGACTGAAGCTTTCTTT
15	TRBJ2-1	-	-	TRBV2	CASSGQSSSYNEQFF	TGTGCCAGCAGTGGGCAATCCAGCTCCTACAATGAGCAGTTCTTC
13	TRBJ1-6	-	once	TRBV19	CASRDGNNSPLHF	TGTGCCAGTAGAGACGGGAATAATTCACCCCTCCACTTT
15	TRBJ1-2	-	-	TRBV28	CASSYSTGPNYGYTF	TGTGCCAGCAGTTATTCGACAGGACCCAACTATGGCTACACCTTC
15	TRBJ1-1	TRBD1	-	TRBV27	CASSATGRGNTEAFF	TGTGCCAGCAGTGCGACAGGGAGGGGTAACACTGAAGCTTTCTTT
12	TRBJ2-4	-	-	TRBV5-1	CASSLGGAGPYF	TGCGCCAGCAGCTTGGGAGGGGCCGGTCCGTACTTC
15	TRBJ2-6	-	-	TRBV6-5	CASRPTSSGANVLTF	TGTGCCAGCAGGCCTACAAGTTCTGGGGCCAACGTCCTGACTTTC
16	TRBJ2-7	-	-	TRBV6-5	CASSYSRRGQGYEQYF	TGTGCCAGCAGTTACTCGAGGCGGGGGCAAGGGTACGAGCAGTACTTC
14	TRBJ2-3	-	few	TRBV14	CASSQDRGSDTQYF	TGTGCCAGCAGCCAAGATCGGGGTTCAGATACGCAGTATTTT
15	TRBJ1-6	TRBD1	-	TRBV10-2	CASSTGTGYNSPLHF	TGCGCCAGCAGCACCGGGACAGGGTATAATTCACCCCTCCACTTT
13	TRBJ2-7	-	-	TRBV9	CASSSSWGPGQYF	TGTGCCAGCAGCTCCTCATGGGGTCCGGGGCAGTACTTC
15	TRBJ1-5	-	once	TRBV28	CASSLLGGSNQPQHF	TGTGCCAGCAGTTTATTGGGGGGTAGCAATCAGCCCCAGCATTTT
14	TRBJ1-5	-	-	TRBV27	CASRVGGSNQPQHF	TGTGCCAGCAGGGTAGGGGGAAGCAATCAGCCCCAGCATTTT
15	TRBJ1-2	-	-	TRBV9	CASTSITGTTYGYTF	TGTGCCAGCACCTCTATCACCGGGACAACGTATGGCTACACCTTC
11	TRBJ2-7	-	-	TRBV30	CAWSPGREQYF	TGTGCCTGGAGCCCGGGGAGGGAGCAGTACTTC
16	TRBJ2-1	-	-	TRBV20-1	CSASGHPDPWDNEQFF	TGCAGTGCTAGTGGCCATCCGGACCCTTGGGACAATGAGCAGTTCTTC
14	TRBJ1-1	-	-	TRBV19	CASSQTNANTEAFF	TGTGCCAGTAGCCAAACCAACGCAAACACTGAAGCTTTCTTT
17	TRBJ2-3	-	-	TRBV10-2	CASSEIPGAQAADTQYF	TGCGCCAGCAGTGAAATCCCGGGGGCTCAGGCCGCAGATACGCAGTATTTT
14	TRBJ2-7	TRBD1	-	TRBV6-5	CASTLGDRSYEQYF	TGTGCCAGCACCCTGGGGGACAGGAGCTACGAGCAGTACTTC
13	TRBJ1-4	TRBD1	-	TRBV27	CASSLGQGDKLFF	TGTGCCAGCAGTTTGGGACAGGGTGACAAACTGTTTTTT
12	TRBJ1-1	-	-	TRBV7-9	CASSQRAGLPFF	TGTGCCAGCAGCCAGAGGGCAGGCCTCCCTTTCTTT
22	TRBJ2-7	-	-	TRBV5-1	CASSFTPPPANPHGTYPLEQYF	TGCGCCAGCAGCTTCACACCCCCCCCAGCAAACCCACACGGGACATATCCTCTCGAGCAGTACTTC
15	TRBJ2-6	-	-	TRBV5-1	CASSLSLSGANVLTF	TGCGCCAGCAGCTTGTCCCTCTCTGGGGCCAACGTCCTGACTTTC